What follows describes a single TCR beta chain. Its antigen remains unknown. There are 16 residues in the CDR3. Germline V CDR1 and CDR2: MNHNS, SASEGT. With V trimmed by 4 bases and J by 8 bases, 10 bases remained unmatched. This sample is part of a study of cytomegalovirus exposure and HLA in healthy donors. The study, taken as a whole, reports: Later analysis showed most CMV-associated TCR beta chains appearing HLA-restricted. Three chains linked to CMV were shown in vitro to be specific for CMV antigens.

In nominal health when sampled, donors likely had unrecorded immune exposures nonetheless. The PCR made use of 60 Vbeta and 13 Jbeta primers. Sequencing used immunoSEQ multiplex PCR; TCRdb keeps in-frame clones, though not all of them. This sample contains 100,000 to 150,000 clones. The material sequenced was PBMCs. The receptor was derived from a man aged 35-49 years in good health and CMV-seronegative. The chain recombines TRBV6-1 with TRBJ1-4, with 10 bases lining up with TRBD1. This CDR3 reads CASSGTRTGGFEKLFF. Written as DNA, the CDR3 is TGTGCCAGCAGTGGAACAAGGACAGGGGGATTCGAAAAACTGTTTTTT.